This T cell receptor (beta chain) was observed in a study of cytomegalovirus exposure and HLA in healthy donors. In the PCR, 60 Vbeta and 13 Jbeta primers were used. The data were produced by immunoSEQ multiplex PCR, yet TCRdb's version contains in-frame clones alone and is incomplete. The data contain about 76,000 clones, 79% of them singletons. Findings of the study overall: It was 164 TCR beta chains that were listed as cytomegalovirus-associated. Most CMV-associated TCR beta chains appeared HLA-restricted in a later analysis.

As regards this clone: Its specificity is not known.

Trimming shortened V by 3 bases and J by 4 bases, and 10 bases separated the two germline ends. The germline CDR1 and CDR2 sequences are WNHNN and SYGVQD (reference sequence). This CDR3 comprises 13 residues. The sample consisted of PBMCs. The clonotype was recovered from a man younger than 40 in good health and CMV-seronegative. This chain links TRBV10-1 with TRBJ2-7; the D gene is possibly TRBD2 (5 bases). CDR3 nucleotide sequence: TGCGCCAGCAGTGATGGCAGGAGGTACGAGCAGTACTTC. It specifies CASSDGRRYEQYF.